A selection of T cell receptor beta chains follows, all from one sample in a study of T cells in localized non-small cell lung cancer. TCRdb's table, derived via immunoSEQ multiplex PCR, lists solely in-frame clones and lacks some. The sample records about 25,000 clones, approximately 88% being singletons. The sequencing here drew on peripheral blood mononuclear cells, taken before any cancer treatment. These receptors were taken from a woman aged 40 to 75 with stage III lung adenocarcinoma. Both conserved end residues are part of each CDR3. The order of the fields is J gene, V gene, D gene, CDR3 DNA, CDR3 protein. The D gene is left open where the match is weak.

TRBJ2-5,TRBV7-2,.,TGTGCCAGCAGCTTAAAGGGGCAGACCCAGTACTTC,CASSLKGQTQYF
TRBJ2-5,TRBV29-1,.,TGCAGCGTTGAAGGCACGCCAGGGGAGACCCAGTACTTC,CSVEGTPGETQYF
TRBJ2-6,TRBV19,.,TGTGCCAGTACCCAACGTCGTGCAGGGGCTTCCTCTGGGGCCAACGTCCTGACTTTC,CASTQRRAGASSGANVLTF
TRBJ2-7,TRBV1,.,TGCATCCGGCGCGGGAGTGGTTTGGACGAGCAGTACTTC,CIRRGSGLDEQYF
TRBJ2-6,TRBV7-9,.,TGTGCCAGCAGCGCGTGGGGGGCCAACGTCCTGACTTTC,CASSAWGANVLTF
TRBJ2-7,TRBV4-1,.,TGCGCCAGCAGCCAAGCCTCCTCCTACGAGCAGTACTTC,CASSQASSYEQYF
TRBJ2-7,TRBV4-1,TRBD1,TGCGCCAGCAGCCAAGAAAGGGGGCAACTCTACGAGCAGTACTTC,CASSQERGQLYEQYF
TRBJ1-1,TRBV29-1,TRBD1,TGCAGCGTTGAAGATCTTTGGGGGGGCAGGGGGTACACTGAAGCTTTCTTT,CSVEDLWGGRGYTEAFF
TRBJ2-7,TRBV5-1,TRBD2,TGCGCCAGCGGATCTAGCGGAGGAGAGCAGTACTTC,CASGSSGGEQYF
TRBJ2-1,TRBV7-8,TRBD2,TGTGCCAGCAGCTTAGTAGGTGGGAGGGCCGCTGAGCAGTTCTTC,CASSLVGGRAAEQFF